A selection of T cell receptor beta chains follows, all from one sample in a study of blood T cell repertoires in COVID-19. TCRdb's table, derived via immunoSEQ multiplex PCR, lists solely in-frame clones and lacks some. The sample yields 150,000 to 200,000 clones, 60% to 80% seen once. The specimen sequenced was peripheral blood. These receptors originate from a woman aged 70-85 years with acute or convalescent COVID-19. Both conserved end residues are part of each CDR3. Size values are once, few and many counts, or a class for expanded clones, and some rows have none.

>TRBJ2-2|.|TRBV3-1/TRBV3-2
CASSPGTGTDTGELFF
>TRBJ2-7|.|TRBV7-3
CASSLTGGDSYEQYF
>TRBJ2-1|.|TRBV3-1/TRBV3-2
CASSQDGLARSYNEQFF
>TRBJ2-1|once|TRBV29-1
CSAPGLGSNEQFF
>TRBJ1-4|.|TRBV19
CASSPDREEKLFF
>TRBJ2-1|.|TRBV10-1
CASSDPGAGNEQFF
>TRBJ2-5|.|TRBV5-6
CASSLGQGVGRWETQYF
>TRBJ2-3|.|TRBV6-1
CASSDNRGYSTDTQYF
>TRBJ2-1|.|TRBV10-3
CAISTLAATSYNEQFF
>TRBJ1-1|.|TRBV5-1
CASSGEGLLEAFF
>TRBJ2-5|.|TRBV30
CAWKRQGGAGTQYF
>TRBJ1-4|.|TRBV12-5
CASWRPSTVYATNEKLFF
>TRBJ2-1|.|TRBV14
CASSPPGLAPGFEQFF
>TRBJ1-2|.|TRBV2
CASSGQAFHGYTF
>TRBJ2-1|.|TRBV7-8
CASSPGREGGNEQFF
>TRBJ1-3|.|TRBV5-6
CASSLAGGNTIYF
>TRBJ2-5|.|TRBV5-1
CASSLPGGSQETQYF